Following are 9 T cell receptor beta chains from one sample sequenced in a study of circulating and synovial CD4+ cells in juvenile arthritis. Sequencing used immunoSEQ multiplex PCR; TCRdb keeps in-frame clones, though not all of them. Among about 33,000 clones listed, 90% to 95% were seen once. The material sequenced was CD4+ T cells from blood. The origin of the receptors is a human donor with juvenile idiopathic arthritis.

The CDR3, as DNA: TGTGCCAGCAGCTTGGACGGTAGCGGGAGCTGGGAGACCCAGTACTTC. This codes for CASSLDGSGSWETQYF. V usage is TRBV5-4 and J usage is TRBJ2-5, with TRBD2 matching 9 bases. The germline V gene encodes CDR1 SGHNT and CDR2 YYREEE (reference sequence). CDR3 length: 16 amino acids. The junction had 8 bases not matched to a gene; V was cut back by 0 bases and J by 5 bases.

V and J are TRBV15 and TRBJ1-6, with D uncertain. Germline CDR1 LNHNV, CDR2 YYDKDF (reference sequence). V shed 0 bases and J shed 8 bases, with 11 bases lying between them. CDR3 length: 15 residues. The DNA of the CDR3 is TGTGCCACCAGCAGAGATCCCAACAGTGATTCACCCCTCCACTTT. It translates to CATSRDPNSDSPLHF.

V is TRBV12-5 and J is TRBJ2-2; TRBD1 aligns across 7 bases. J was trimmed by 4 bases and V by 1 base; bases with no gene match: 21. The germline CDR1 and CDR2 sequences are LGHNT and FRNRAP. The CDR3 sequence is 21 residues long. CDR3 protein: CASGLDQGVVGVEVGTGELFF. For the CDR3, the DNA is TGTGCTAGTGGTTTGGACCAGGGGGTAGTTGGTGTGGAGGTCGGCACCGGGGAGCTGTTTTTT.

The genes are TRBV19 and TRBJ2-3; D is perhaps TRBD2 (6 bases). Germline CDR1 and CDR2: LNHDA and SQIVND (reference sequence). The ends were cut back, 6 bases at V and 4 bases at J, with 29 bases in the middle. CDR3 size: 19 residues. CDR3 DNA: TGTGCCAGTAGCCTATCGGGCGCGAACTGGCGGGGTCGGCCAGATACGCAGTATTTT. Protein product: CASSLSGANWRGRPDTQYF.

V is TRBV18 and J is TRBJ2-7, with TRBD1 identical over 10 bases. Germline CDR1 reads KGHSH; CDR2 reads LQKENI. V was pared by 1 base and J by 3 bases, with 9 bases of the junction left unmatched. CDR3 length equals 17 residues. CDR3 protein: CASSPRWADRGSYEQYF. As DNA, the CDR3 is TGTGCCAGCTCACCACGTTGGGCGGACAGGGGGAGCTACGAGCAGTACTTC.

The chain uses TRBV28 and TRBJ1-5; 9 positions agree with TRBD1. Germline CDR1 and CDR2: MDHEN and SYDVKM. The CDR3 has 16 amino acids. V was pared by 5 bases and J by 3 bases, with 8 bases of the junction left unmatched. The CDR3 DNA follows: TGTGCCAGCAGTATTACGGACAGGGGATACAATCAGCCCCAGCATTTT. It specifies CASSITDRGYNQPQHF.

V usage is TRBV30 and J usage is TRBJ1-3; D is undetermined. The CDR3 has 15 amino acids. The germline gives CDR1 GTSNPN, CDR2 SVGIG (reference sequence). Between the trimmed V and J ends, which lost 0 bases and 4 bases, there was a span of 13 bases. The CDR3 sequence: CAWSVWQVSGNTIYF. DNA of the CDR3: TGTGCCTGGAGTGTTTGGCAGGTCTCGGGAAACACCATATATTTT.

CDR3 DNA: TGTGCCAGCAGCCTACATCCGGGAGAAGAGACCCAGTACTTC. Its translation is CASSLHPGEETQYF. The rearrangement uses TRBV7-3 and TRBJ2-5, with D possibly being TRBD2 (6 bases). Germline V gene data show CDR1 as SGHTA and CDR2 as FQGTGA. The germline V and J ends were trimmed by 5 bases and 3 bases, with 13 bases remaining between them. The CDR3 has 14 amino acids. Full variable domain (rest looked up from reference TRBV7-3 and TRBJ2-5): GAGVSQTPSNKVTEKGKYVELRCDPISGHTALYWYRQSLGQGPEFLIYFQGTGAADDSGLPNDRFFAVRPEGSVSTLKIQRTERGDSAVYLCASSLHPGEETQYFGPGTRLLVL.

The CDR3 loop is CASSLSKNNSPLHF. In nucleotides, the CDR3 is TGTGCCAGCAGCTTGAGCAAAAATAATTCACCCCTCCACTTT. The chain uses TRBV7-2 and TRBJ1-6; unclear D gene. CDR3 size: 14 residues. Germline V lookup: CDR1 SGHTA, CDR2 FQGNSA. V was pared by 3 bases and J by 5 bases, with 8 bases between.